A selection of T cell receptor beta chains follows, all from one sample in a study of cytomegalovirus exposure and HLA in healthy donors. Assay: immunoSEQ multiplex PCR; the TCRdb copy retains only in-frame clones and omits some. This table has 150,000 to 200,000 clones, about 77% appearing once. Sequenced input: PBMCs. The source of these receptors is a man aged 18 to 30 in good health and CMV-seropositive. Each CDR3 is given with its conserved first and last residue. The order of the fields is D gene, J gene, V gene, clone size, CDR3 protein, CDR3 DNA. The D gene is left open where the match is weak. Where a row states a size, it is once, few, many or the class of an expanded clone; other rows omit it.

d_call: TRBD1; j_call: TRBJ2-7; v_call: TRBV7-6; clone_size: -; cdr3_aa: CASSSGQGSYEQYF; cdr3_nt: TGTGCCAGCAGCTCCGGACAGGGGTCCTACGAGCAGTACTTC
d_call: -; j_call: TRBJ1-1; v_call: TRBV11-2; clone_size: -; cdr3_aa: CASSSPSGQNEAFF; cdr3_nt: TGTGCCAGCAGCTCCCCGAGTGGACAGAATGAAGCTTTCTTT
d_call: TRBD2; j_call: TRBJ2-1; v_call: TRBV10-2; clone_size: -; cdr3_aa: CASSEGNLAGLDNEQFF; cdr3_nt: TGCGCCAGCAGTGAGGGCAATCTAGCGGGGTTAGACAATGAGCAGTTCTTC
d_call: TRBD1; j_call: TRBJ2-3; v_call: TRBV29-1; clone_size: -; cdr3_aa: CSVVPGQGTDTQYF; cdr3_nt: TGCAGCGTTGTCCCCGGACAGGGCACAGATACGCAGTATTTT
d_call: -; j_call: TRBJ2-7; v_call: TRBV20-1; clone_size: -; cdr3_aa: CSAGLEAEQYF; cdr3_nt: TGCAGCGCAGGCCTGGAGGCCGAGCAGTACTTC
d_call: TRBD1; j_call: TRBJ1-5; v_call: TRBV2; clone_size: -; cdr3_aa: CASSPGQGGQPQHF; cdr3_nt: TGTGCCAGCAGTCCGGGACAGGGCGGTCAGCCCCAGCATTTT
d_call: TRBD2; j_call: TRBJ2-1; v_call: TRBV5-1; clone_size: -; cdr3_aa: CASSWTSGSGNEQFF; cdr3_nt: TGCGCCAGCAGCTGGACTAGCGGGAGTGGGAATGAGCAGTTCTTC
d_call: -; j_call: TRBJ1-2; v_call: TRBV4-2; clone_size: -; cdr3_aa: CASSQPGSAHYGYTF; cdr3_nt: TGTGCCAGCAGCCAGCCGGGATCGGCCCACTATGGCTACACCTTC
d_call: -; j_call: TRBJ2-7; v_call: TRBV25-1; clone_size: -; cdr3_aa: CASSEEKPPAEQYF; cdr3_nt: TGTGCCAGCAGTGAGGAGAAACCGCCGGCTGAGCAGTACTTC
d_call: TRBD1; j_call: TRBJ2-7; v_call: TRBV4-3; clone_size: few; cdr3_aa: CASSPRRQGDYEQYF; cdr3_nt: TGCGCCAGCAGTCCACGAAGACAGGGTGACTACGAGCAGTACTTC
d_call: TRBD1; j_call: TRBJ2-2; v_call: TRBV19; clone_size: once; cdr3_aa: CASRARDRPNTGELFF; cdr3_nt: TGTGCCAGTAGGGCCCGGGACAGGCCTAACACCGGGGAGCTGTTTTTT
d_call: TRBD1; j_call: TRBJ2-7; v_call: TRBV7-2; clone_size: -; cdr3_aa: CASSRSGQAPYEQYF; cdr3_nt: TGTGCCAGCAGCCGTTCCGGACAGGCCCCCTACGAGCAGTACTTC
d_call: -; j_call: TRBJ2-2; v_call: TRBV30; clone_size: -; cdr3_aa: CAWTFSRYTGELFF; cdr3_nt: TGTGCCTGGACATTCTCGCGGTACACCGGGGAGCTGTTTTTT
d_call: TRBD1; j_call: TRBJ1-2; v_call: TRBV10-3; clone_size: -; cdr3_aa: CAIRSDRGYEGYTF; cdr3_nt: TGTGCCATCAGGTCAGACAGGGGGTATGAGGGCTACACCTTC
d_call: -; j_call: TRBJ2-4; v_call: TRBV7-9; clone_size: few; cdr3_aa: CASSFKTGLAKNIQYF; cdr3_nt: TGTGCCAGCAGCTTCAAGACAGGACTAGCCAAAAACATTCAGTACTTC
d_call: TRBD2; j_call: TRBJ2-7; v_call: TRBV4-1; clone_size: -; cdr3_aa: CASSQGSGSAEQYF; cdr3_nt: TGCGCCAGCAGCCAAGGTAGCGGGAGTGCCGAGCAGTACTTC
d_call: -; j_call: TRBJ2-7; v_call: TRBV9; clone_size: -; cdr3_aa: CASSPRNSYEQYF; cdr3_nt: TGTGCCAGCAGCCCGCGTAACTCCTACGAGCAGTACTTC
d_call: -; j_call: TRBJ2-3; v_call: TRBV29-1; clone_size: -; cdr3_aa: CSVEEGGGDTDTQYF; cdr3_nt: TGCAGCGTTGAAGAGGGGGGGGGCGACACAGATACGCAGTATTTT
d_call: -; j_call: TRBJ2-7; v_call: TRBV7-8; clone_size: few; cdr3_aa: CASSIAYEQYF; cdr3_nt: TGTGCCAGCAGCATCGCCTACGAGCAGTACTTC
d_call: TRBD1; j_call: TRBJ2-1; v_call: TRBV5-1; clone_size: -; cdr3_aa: CASSPGGVDSYNEQFF; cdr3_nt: TGCGCCAGCAGCCCAGGGGGCGTCGATAGTTACAATGAGCAGTTCTTC
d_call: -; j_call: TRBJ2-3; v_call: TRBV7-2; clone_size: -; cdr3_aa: CASSSRTDTQYF; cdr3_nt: TGTGCCAGCAGCTCTCGCACAGATACGCAGTATTTT
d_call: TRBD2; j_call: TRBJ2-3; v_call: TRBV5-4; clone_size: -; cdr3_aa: CASSFPSGRASTDAQYF; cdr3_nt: TGTGCCAGCAGCTTTCCTAGCGGGAGGGCTAGCACAGATGCGCAGTATTTT
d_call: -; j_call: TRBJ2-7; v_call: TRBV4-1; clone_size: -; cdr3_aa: CASSPLAQDYEQYF; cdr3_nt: TGCGCCAGCAGCCCCTTGGCCCAGGACTACGAGCAGTACTTC
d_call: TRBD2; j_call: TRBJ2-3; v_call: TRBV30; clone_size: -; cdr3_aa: CAWRAGIRTDTQYF; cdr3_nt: TGTGCCTGGCGAGCGGGAATAAGAACAGATACGCAGTATTTT
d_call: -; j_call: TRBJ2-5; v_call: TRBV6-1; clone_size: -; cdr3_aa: CASSENIGLGETQYF; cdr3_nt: TGTGCCAGCAGTGAAAATATAGGCCTCGGGGAGACCCAGTACTTC
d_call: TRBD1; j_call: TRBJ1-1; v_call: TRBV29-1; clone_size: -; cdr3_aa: CSVEDNRGQSLRLEAFF; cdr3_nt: TGCAGCGTTGAAGATAATAGGGGACAGAGCCTCCGTCTGGAAGCTTTCTTT
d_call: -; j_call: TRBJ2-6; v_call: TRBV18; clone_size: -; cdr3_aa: CASSRQVLSGANVLTF; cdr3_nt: TGTGCCAGCTCTCGACAGGTACTCTCTGGGGCCAACGTCCTGACTTTC
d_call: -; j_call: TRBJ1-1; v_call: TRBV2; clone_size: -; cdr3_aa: CASITGGMNTEAFF; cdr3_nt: TGTGCCAGCATCACCGGGGGGATGAACACTGAAGCTTTCTTT
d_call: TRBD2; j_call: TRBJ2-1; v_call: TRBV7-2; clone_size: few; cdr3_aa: CASSLVQGSGRHEQFF; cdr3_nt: TGTGCCAGCAGCTTAGTCCAGGGTAGCGGGAGACATGAGCAGTTCTTC
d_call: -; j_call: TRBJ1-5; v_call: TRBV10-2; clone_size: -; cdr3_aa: CASKEGPGPQHF; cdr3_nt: TGCGCCAGCAAGGAGGGCCCGGGGCCCCAGCATTTT
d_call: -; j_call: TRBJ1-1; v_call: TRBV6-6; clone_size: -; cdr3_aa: CASSLQNTEAFF; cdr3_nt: TGTGCCAGCAGTTTACAGAACACTGAAGCTTTCTTT
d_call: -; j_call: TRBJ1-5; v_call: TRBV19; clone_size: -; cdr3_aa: CASSPRGGPVNPRQPQHF; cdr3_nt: TGTGCCAGTAGCCCTAGGGGGGGGCCCGTGAATCCACGGCAGCCCCAGCATTTT
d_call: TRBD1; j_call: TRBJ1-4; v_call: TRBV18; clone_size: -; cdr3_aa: CASSPGQGREKLFF; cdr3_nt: TGTGCCAGCTCACCAGGACAGGGGAGGGAAAAACTGTTTTTT
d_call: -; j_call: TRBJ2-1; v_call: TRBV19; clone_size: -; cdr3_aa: CASSISGTLNEQFF; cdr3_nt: TGTGCCAGTAGTATAAGCGGCACACTCAATGAGCAGTTCTTC
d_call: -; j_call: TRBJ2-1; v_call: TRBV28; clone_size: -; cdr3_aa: CASSLDSDMDNEQFF; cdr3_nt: TGTGCCAGCAGTTTAGACAGCGACATGGACAATGAGCAGTTCTTC
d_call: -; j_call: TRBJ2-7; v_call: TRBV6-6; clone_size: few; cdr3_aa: CASSSRAGVYEQYF; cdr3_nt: TGTGCCAGCAGTTCCCGGGCAGGGGTCTACGAGCAGTACTTC
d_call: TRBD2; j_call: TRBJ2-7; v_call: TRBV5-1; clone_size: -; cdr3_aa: CASSPPLSLAGREQYF; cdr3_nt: TGCGCCAGCAGCCCCCCTTTAAGCCTAGCGGGAAGGGAGCAGTACTTC
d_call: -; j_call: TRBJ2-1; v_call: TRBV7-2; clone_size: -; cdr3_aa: CASSLLVSARGEQFF; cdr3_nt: TGTGCCAGCAGCCTCCTTGTCTCCGCTCGAGGTGAGCAGTTCTTC
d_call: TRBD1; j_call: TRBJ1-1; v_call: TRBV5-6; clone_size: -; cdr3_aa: CASSGGQYLNTEAFF; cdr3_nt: TGTGCCAGCAGCGGGGGACAGTATCTCAACACTGAAGCTTTCTTT
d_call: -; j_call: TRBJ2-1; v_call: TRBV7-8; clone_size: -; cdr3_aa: CASSLAGEAYNEQFF; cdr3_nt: TGTGCCAGCAGCTTAGCAGGTGAGGCCTACAATGAGCAGTTCTTC
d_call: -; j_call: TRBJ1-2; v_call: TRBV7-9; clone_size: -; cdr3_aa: CATTTPRGEGYTF; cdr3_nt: TGTGCCACCACGACCCCTCGGGGGGAGGGCTACACCTTC
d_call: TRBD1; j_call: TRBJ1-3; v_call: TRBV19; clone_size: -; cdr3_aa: CASGQGGDTIYF; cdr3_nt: TGTGCCAGCGGACAGGGAGGGGACACCATATATTTT
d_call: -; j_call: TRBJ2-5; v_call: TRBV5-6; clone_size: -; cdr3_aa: CASSSHMTAETQYF; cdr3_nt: TGTGCCAGCAGCTCCCACATGACAGCCGAGACCCAGTACTTC
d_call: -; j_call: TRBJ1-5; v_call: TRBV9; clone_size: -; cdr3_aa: CASSVGGSNQPQHF; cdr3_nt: TGTGCCAGCAGCGTAGGAGGAAGCAATCAGCCCCAGCATTTT
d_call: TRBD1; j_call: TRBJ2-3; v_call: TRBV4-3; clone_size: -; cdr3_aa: CASSQAYRGVTDTQYF; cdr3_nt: TGCGCCAGCAGCCAAGCCTACAGGGGAGTAACAGATACGCAGTATTTT
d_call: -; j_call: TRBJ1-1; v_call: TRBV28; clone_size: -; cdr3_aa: CASSFRQGFWNTEAFF; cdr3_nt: TGTGCCAGCAGTTTTCGTCAGGGATTTTGGAACACTGAAGCTTTCTTT
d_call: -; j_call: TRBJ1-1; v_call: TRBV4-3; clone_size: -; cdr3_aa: CASSQGAVTEAFF; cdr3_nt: TGCGCCAGCAGCCAAGGTGCGGTCACTGAAGCTTTCTTT
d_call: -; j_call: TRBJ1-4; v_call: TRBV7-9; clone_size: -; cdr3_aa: CASSLAQGLNEKLFF; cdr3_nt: TGTGCCAGCAGCTTAGCCCAGGGCTTAAATGAAAAACTGTTTTTT
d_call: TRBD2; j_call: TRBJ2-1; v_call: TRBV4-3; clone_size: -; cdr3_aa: CASSQEGVTSEPWWEQFF; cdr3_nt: TGCGCCAGCAGCCAAGAGGGAGTGACTAGCGAACCGTGGTGGGAGCAGTTCTTC
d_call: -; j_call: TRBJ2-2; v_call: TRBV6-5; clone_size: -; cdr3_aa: CASKSNGLLTGELFF; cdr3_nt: TGTGCCAGCAAGTCCAATGGGCTACTCACCGGGGAGCTGTTTTTT
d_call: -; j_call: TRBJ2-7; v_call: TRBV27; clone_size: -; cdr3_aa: CASSSASVQGWSYEQYF; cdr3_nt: TGTGCCAGCAGTTCAGCTTCCGTCCAGGGTTGGTCCTACGAGCAGTACTTC
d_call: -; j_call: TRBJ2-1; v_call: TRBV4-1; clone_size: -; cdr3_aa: CASSQEAGRPNEQFF; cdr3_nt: TGCGCCAGCAGCCAAGAGGCCGGGAGACCGAATGAGCAGTTCTTC
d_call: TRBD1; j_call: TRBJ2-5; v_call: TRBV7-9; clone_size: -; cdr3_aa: CASSLGQNKETQYF; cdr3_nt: TGTGCCAGCAGCTTGGGACAGAACAAAGAGACCCAGTACTTC
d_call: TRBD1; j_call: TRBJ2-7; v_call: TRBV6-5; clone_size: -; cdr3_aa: CASSGQGIIDEQYF; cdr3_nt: TGTGCCAGCAGTGGACAGGGGATTATCGACGAGCAGTACTTC